Listed below are T cell receptor beta chains from one sample, sequenced in a study of beta chain features in type 1 diabetes. Produced via immunoSEQ multiplex PCR; TCRdb's table is partial and in-frame only. The sample includes 350,000 to 400,000 clones, approximately 16% of them seen just once. Sequenced material: naive CD4+ T cells from blood. These receptors all stem from a woman in her late teens or twenties in good health. CDR3s include the opening cysteine and the closing phenylalanine or tryptophan. Clone size is given for some rows only: seen once, a few or many times, or a class if the clone is expanded.

abundance,v_gene,j_gene,CDR3aa
few,TRBV5-1,TRBJ2-7,CASSLGAQVYEQYF
.,TRBV14,TRBJ2-2,CASSHGLAGNTGELFF
few,TRBV4-1,TRBJ2-1,CASSQEGAAGPEQFF
.,TRBV6-4,TRBJ2-3,CASSDQIADTQYF
.,TRBV10-3,TRBJ2-5,CAISESSGQETQYF
few,TRBV6-5,TRBJ1-1,CASTIDRGNTEAFF
few,TRBV29-1,TRBJ2-7,CSGGGQHGEQYF
.,TRBV30,TRBJ1-5,CAWSAAQFIGGNSNQPQHF
few,TRBV5-1,TRBJ2-7,CASSPKGGRGYEQYF
few,TRBV2,TRBJ1-5,CASRGPGAQHF
few,TRBV29-1,TRBJ1-1,CSVVVLYTEAFF
.,TRBV9,TRBJ1-1,CASSVVPGRVTEAFF
.,TRBV19,TRBJ1-4,CASSSGQGDEKLFF
few,TRBV30,TRBJ1-1,CARRGNTEAFF
.,TRBV6-6,TRBJ2-7,CASSPRQGASYEQYF
.,TRBV27,TRBJ1-2,CASSSGADSYGYTF
.,TRBV7-9,TRBJ1-1,CASSSGTGGPVRTEAFF
.,TRBV2,TRBJ1-5,CASSWNTGDQPQHF
.,TRBV28,TRBJ2-1,CASSGGAGDFEQFF
.,TRBV9,TRBJ2-3,CASSVEREGQYF
.,TRBV28,TRBJ2-4,CASTDLLAKNIQYF
few,TRBV29-1,TRBJ2-4,CSAGGGQNIQYF
.,TRBV28,TRBJ1-2,CASKLGGHYGYTF
.,TRBV6-5,TRBJ1-5,CASSSRGLSNQPQHF
.,TRBV7-9,TRBJ1-4,CASSSSGTRRDEKLFF
few,TRBV30,TRBJ2-1,CAWNAGVGFNEQFF
few,TRBV4-1,TRBJ2-7,CASSQEVGREVYEQYF
.,TRBV6-1,TRBJ1-2,CASRLAVRHGYTF
.,TRBV5-1,TRBJ2-1,CASTLDGGSSYNEQFF
few,TRBV2,TRBJ2-7,CASSVSGQYF
few,TRBV6-6,TRBJ1-5,CASSSGQSNQPQHF
few,TRBV4-2,TRBJ2-1,CASSPGTSRYNEQFF
few,TRBV28,TRBJ2-7,CASSTSSYEQYF
few,TRBV5-6,TRBJ1-1,CASSLRPDRANTEAFF
.,TRBV30,TRBJ2-7,CAWSVGGTNEQYF
few,TRBV14,TRBJ2-1,CASSSKSRKRSLYNEQFF
.,TRBV7-9,TRBJ2-1,CASSPGRSSYNEQFF
.,TRBV6-5,TRBJ2-7,CASSYSGGDSYEQYF
.,TRBV5-1,TRBJ2-3,CASSPGQGWGDTQYF
few,TRBV29-1,TRBJ2-1,CSVGGTSIYNEQFF
.,TRBV7-2,TRBJ2-3,CASIPGLGGTDTQYF